This T cell receptor (beta chain) was identified during a study of T-cell reconstitution after alpha-beta-depleted transplantation in children. Germline V gene lookup returns CDR1 LGHDT and CDR2 YNNKEL (reference sequence). The CDR3 is 14 amino acids. With 6 bases clipped from V and 3 bases from J, the junction kept 6 bases outside the gene matches. This clonotype has a handful of counts. Molecular barcoding with unique molecular identifiers was used for the TCRbeta library. TCRdb used MiXCR to reprocess the PCR reads, holding one entry per CDR3 protein. The sample consists of over 300,000 distinct CDR3 sequences, 9% to 12% of them appearing once.

This chain uses TRBV3-1 with TRBJ2-7; 9 bases are a match to TRBD2. This sequence was found in a human donor who donated a stem cell graft to a child with acute lymphoblastic leukemia. The input for sequencing was PBMCs from the stem cell graft donor, taken from the stem cell graft. The DNA for the CDR3 is TGTGCCAGCAGGAGGGGGCGGGAGGGCTACGAGCAGTACTTC. This gives the protein CASRRGREGYEQYF.